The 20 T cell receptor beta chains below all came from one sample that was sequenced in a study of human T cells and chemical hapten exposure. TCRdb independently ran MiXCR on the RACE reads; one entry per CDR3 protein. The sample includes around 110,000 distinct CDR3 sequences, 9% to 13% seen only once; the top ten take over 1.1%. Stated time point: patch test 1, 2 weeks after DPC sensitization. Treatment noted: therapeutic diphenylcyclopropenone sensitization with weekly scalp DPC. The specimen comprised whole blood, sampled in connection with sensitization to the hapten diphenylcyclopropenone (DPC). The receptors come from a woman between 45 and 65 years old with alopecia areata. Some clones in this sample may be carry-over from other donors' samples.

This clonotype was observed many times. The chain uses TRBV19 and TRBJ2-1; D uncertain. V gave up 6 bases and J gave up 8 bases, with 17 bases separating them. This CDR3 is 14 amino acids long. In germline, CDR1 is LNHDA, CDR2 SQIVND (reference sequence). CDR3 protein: CASSFGLFVDEQFF. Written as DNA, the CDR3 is TGTGCCAGTAGCTTTGGTCTCTTTGTCGATGAGCAGTTCTTC.

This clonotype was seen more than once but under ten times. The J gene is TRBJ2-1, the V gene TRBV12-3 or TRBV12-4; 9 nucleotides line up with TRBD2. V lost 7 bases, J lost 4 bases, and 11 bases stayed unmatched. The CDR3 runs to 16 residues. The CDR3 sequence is CASTVVAGGPYNEQFF. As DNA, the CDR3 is TGTGCCAGCACGGTCGTGGCGGGAGGGCCTTACAATGAGCAGTTCTTC.

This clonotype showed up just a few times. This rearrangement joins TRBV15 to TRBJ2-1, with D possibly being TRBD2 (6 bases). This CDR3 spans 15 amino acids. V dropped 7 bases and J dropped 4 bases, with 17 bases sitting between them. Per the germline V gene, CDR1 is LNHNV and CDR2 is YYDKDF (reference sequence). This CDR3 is CATTLGSSGYNEQFF. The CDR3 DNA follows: TGTGCCACCACCCTAGGTAGTAGCGGATACAATGAGCAGTTCTTC.

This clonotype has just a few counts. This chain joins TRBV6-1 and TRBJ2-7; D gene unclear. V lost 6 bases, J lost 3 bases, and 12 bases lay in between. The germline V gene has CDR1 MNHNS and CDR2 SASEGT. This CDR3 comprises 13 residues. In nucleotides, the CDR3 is TGTGCCAGCAGAAAAAACTCGGGCTACGAGCAGTACTTC. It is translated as CASRKNSGYEQYF.

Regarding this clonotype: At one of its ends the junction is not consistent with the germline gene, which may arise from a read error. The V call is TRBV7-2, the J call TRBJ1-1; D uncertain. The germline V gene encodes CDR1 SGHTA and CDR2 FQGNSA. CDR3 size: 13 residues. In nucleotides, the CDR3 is TGTGCCAGCAGCTTAGCAGTGAGCACTGAATCTTTCTTT. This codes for CASSLAVSTESFF.

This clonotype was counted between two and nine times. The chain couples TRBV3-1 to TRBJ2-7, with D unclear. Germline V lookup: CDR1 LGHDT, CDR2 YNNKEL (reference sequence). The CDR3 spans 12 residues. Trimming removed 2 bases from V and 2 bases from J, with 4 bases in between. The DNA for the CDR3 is TGTGCCAGCAGCCAAAGACCCTACGAGCAGTACTTC. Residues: CASSQRPYEQYF.

The CDR3 region is CASSSANQRLQETQYF. The CDR3 region has the DNA TGTGCCAGCAGCTCCGCCAATCAGAGGCTCCAAGAGACCCAGTACTTC. The V call is TRBV12-3 or TRBV12-4, the J call TRBJ2-5, with no clear D. The ends were cut back, 6 bases at V and 1 base at J, with 18 bases in the middle. The CDR3 is 16 residues long.

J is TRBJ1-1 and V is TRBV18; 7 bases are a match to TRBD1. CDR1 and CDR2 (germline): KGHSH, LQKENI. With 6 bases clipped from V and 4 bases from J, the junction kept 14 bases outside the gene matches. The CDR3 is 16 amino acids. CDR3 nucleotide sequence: TGTGCCAGCTCCCAAAATAACAGGGGTGGTGGCACTGAAGCTTTCTTT. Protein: CASSQNNRGGGTEAFF.

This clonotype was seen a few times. CDR3 amino acids: CAGRQGDTEAFF. CDR3 DNA sequence: TGTGCCGGCCGACAGGGTGATACTGAAGCTTTCTTT. V gene TRBV27 combines with J gene TRBJ1-1, with 7 bases identical to TRBD1. The ends lost 11 bases at V and 5 bases at J; junction bases unmatched: 8. Germline lookup yields CDR1 MNHEY and CDR2 SMNVEV (reference sequence). The CDR3 has 12 amino acids.

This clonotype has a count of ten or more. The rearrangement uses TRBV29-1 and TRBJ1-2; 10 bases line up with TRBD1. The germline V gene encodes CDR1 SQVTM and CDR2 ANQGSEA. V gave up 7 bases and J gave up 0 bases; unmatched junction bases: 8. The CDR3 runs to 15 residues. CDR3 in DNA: TGCAGCGGAGGGGACAGGGGTGCCGCTAACTATGGCTACACCTTC. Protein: CSGGDRGAANYGYTF.

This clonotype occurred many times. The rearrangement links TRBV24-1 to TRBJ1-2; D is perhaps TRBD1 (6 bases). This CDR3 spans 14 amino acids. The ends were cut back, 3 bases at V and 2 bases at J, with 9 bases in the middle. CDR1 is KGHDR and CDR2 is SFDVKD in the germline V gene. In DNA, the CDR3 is TGTGCCACCAGTGATGTCCAGGGGAACTATGGCTACACCTTC. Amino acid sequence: CATSDVQGNYGYTF.

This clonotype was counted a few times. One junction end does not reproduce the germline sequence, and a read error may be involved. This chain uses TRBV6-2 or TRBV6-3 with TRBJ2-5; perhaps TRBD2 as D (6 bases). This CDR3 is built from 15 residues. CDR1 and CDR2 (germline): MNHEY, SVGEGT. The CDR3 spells CVSSYAGTLQETQYF. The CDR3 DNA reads TGTGTCAGCAGTTACGCGGGGACCCTTCAAGAGACCCAGTACTTC.

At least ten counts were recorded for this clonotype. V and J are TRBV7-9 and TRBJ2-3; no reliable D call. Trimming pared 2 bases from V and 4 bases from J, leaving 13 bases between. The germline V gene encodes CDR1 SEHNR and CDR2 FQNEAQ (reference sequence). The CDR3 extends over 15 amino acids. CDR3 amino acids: CASSLPLYPPDTQYF. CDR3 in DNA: TGTGCCAGCAGCTTACCCCTGTATCCGCCAGATACGCAGTATTTT.

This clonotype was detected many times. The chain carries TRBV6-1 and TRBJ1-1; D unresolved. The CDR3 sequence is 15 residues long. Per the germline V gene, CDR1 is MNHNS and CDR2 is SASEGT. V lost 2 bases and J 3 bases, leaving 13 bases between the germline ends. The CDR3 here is CASSEYYSPYTEAFF. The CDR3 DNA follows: TGTGCCAGCAGTGAATACTATAGTCCCTACACTGAAGCTTTCTTT.

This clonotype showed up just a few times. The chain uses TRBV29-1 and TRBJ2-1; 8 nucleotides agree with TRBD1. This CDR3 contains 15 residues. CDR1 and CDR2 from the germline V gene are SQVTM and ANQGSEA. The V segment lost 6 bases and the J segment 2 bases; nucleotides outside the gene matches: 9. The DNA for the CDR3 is TGCAGCGTCGAATCCACAGGGGGTACCTACAATGAGCAGTTCTTC. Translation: CSVESTGGTYNEQFF.

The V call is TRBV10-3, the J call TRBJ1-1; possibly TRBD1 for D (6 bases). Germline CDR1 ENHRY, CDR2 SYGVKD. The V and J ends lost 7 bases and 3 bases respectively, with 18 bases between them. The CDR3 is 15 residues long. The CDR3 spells CAIKDNQGIYTEAFF. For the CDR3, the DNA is TGTGCCATCAAAGATAACCAGGGGATTTACACTGAAGCTTTCTTT.

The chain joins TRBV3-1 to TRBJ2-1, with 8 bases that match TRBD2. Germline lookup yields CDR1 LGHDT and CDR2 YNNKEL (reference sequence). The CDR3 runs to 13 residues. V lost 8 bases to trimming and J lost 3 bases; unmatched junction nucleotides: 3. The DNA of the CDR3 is TGTGCCAGCCAACTAGCGGTCTACAATGAGCAGTTCTTC. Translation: CASQLAVYNEQFF.

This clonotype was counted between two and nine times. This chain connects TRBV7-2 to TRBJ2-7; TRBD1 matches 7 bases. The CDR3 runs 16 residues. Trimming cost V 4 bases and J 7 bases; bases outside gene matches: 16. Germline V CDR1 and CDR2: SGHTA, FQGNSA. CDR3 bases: TGTGCCAGCAGCTCCGGACAGGCCCTCCTTATAGGGGAGCAGTACTTC. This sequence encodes CASSSGQALLIGEQYF.

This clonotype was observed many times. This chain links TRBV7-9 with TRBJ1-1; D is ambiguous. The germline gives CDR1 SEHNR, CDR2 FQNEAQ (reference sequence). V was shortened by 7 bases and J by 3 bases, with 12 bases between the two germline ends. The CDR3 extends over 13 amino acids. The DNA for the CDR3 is TGTGCCAGCACCCCACACCTGGACACTGAAGCTTTCTTT. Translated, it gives CASTPHLDTEAFF.

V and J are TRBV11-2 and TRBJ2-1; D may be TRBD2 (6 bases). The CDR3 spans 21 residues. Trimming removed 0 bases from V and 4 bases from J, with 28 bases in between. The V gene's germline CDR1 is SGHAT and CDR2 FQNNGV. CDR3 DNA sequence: TGTGCCAGCAGCTTAGATTTGCCCTCGATCAGTCGGGGGAAGGGGTACAATGAGCAGTTCTTC. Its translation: CASSLDLPSISRGKGYNEQFF.